The 9 T cell receptor beta chains listed next were all sequenced from one sample in a study of radiotherapy plus CTLA-4 blockade in lung cancer. The method was immunoSEQ multiplex PCR; TCRdb's version includes in-frame clones alone and lacks a portion of them. The top ten clones hold 13% to 15% of a sample with tens of thousands of clones, around 83% of them seen once. This specimen was peripheral blood, taken from a patient treated with radiotherapy plus ipilimumab. The receptors derive from a human donor with non-small cell lung cancer that progressed on radiotherapy plus ipilimumab.

The chain carries TRBV19 and TRBJ1-5; 8 bases align to TRBD1. The germline V gene has CDR1 LNHDA and CDR2 SQIVND (reference sequence). CDR3 length equals 14 residues. J was trimmed by 6 bases and V by 5 bases; bases with no gene match: 6. CDR3 amino acids: CASSDTGGSQPQHF. CDR3 DNA: TGTGCCAGTAGTGACACAGGGGGTAGTCAGCCCCAGCATTTT.

This rearrangement joins TRBV25-1 to TRBJ2-7; possibly TRBD2 for D (6 bases). The ends were cut back, 5 bases at V and 5 bases at J, with 22 bases in the middle. The germline CDR1 and CDR2 sequences are MGHDK and SYGVNS. This CDR3 region has 16 residues. The CDR3 sequence is CASSHSWEVKSHEQYF. In nucleotides, the CDR3 is TGTGCCAGCAGTCATTCCTGGGAGGTAAAGTCCCACGAGCAGTACTTC.

This chain joins TRBV7-7 and TRBJ2-3; TRBD2 might be the D (5 bases). Germline CDR1 is SSHAT and CDR2 is FNYEAQ (reference sequence). Trimming shortened V by 0 bases and J by 1 base, and 5 bases separated the two germline ends. The CDR3 has 14 residues. The CDR3 sequence: CASSLAGGTDTQYF. Here the CDR3 DNA reads TGTGCCAGCAGCTTAGCCGGGGGCACAGATACGCAGTATTTT.

The gene calls are TRBV9 and TRBJ1-2, with D unclear. The ends were cut back, 0 bases at V and 6 bases at J, with 12 bases in the middle. CDR1 and CDR2 from the germline V gene are SGDLS and YYNGEE. The CDR3 consists of 14 residues. The CDR3 region is CASSVDPRSNGYTF. The CDR3 DNA reads TGTGCCAGCAGCGTAGACCCCCGATCGAATGGCTACACCTTC.

This chain uses TRBV10-3 with TRBJ2-2; tentative D call: TRBD2 (6 bases). Germline CDR1 is ENHRY and CDR2 is SYGVKD. The CDR3 has 15 amino acids. Trimming pared 6 bases from V and 2 bases from J, leaving 13 bases between. The DNA of the CDR3 is TGTGCCATCAGGCCGGCGGGGCCAAACACCGGGGAGCTGTTTTTT. Its protein product is CAIRPAGPNTGELFF.

This chain joins TRBV4-1 and TRBJ1-4, with TRBD1 matching over 12 bases. The germline gives CDR1 MGHRA, CDR2 YSYEKL. V lost 4 bases to trimming and J lost 8 bases; unmatched junction nucleotides: 8. The CDR3 sequence is 16 residues long. The CDR3 loop reads CASSLPPGTGGEKLFF. In DNA form, the CDR3 reads TGCGCCAGCAGCCTGCCACCCGGGACAGGGGGCGAAAAACTGTTTTTT.

The chain carries TRBV9 and TRBJ2-7; 8 positions agree with TRBD2. Germline V lookup: CDR1 SGDLS, CDR2 YYNGEE. V lost 1 base to trimming and J lost 3 bases; unmatched junction nucleotides: 3. The CDR3 loop spans 14 amino acids. CDR3 sequence reads: CASSVLSGSYEQYF. In DNA, the CDR3 is TGTGCCAGCAGCGTACTAAGCGGGAGCTACGAGCAGTACTTC.

The chain is built from TRBV30 and TRBJ1-2, with 7 bases aligning to TRBD1. V lost 0 bases to trimming and J lost 7 bases; unmatched junction nucleotides: 5. CDR3 length equals 13 residues. Germline V gives CDR1 GTSNPN, CDR2 SVGIG (reference sequence). The CDR3 nucleotides read TGTGCCTGGAGTGTGAAGGGGGCTGGTGGCTACACCTTC. Its translation is CAWSVKGAGGYTF. The full variable domain, in which reference TRBV30 and TRBJ1-2 provide the parts outside the CDR3, is SQTIHQWPATLVQPVGSPLSLECTVEGTSNPNLYWYRQAAGRGLQLLFYSVGIGQISSEVPQNLSASRPQDRQFILSSKKLLLSDSGFYLCAWSVKGAGGYTFGSGTRLTVV.

This clone turned up a few times. The rearrangement joins TRBV7-6 to TRBJ1-3; no clear D. The CDR3 runs to 15 residues. CDR1 and CDR2 from the germline V gene are SGHVS and FNYEAQ. Trimming removed 1 base from V and 0 bases from J, with 7 bases in between. Here the CDR3 reads CASSLGGSSGNTIYF. The CDR3 DNA is TGTGCCAGCAGCTTAGGAGGGAGCTCTGGAAACACCATATATTTT.